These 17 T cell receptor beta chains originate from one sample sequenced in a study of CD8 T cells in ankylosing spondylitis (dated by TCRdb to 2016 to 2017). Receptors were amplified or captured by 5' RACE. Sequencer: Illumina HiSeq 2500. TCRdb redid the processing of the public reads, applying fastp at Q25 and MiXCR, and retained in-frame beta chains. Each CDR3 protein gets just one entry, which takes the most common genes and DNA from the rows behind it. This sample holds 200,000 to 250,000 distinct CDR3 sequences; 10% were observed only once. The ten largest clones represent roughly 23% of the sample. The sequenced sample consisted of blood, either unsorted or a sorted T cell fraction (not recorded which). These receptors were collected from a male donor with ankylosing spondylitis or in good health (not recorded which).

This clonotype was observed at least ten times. The CDR3 sequence is CASSLGRSGGAFF. CDR3 in DNA: TGTGCCAGCAGCTTGGGTCGTAGCGGGGGGGCTTTCTTT. The rearrangement joins TRBV5-8 to TRBJ1-1, with D possibly TRBD1 on 5 matching bases. The germline gives CDR1 SGHTS, CDR2 YDEGEE. CDR3 length: 13 residues. The V and J ends lost 0 bases and 11 bases respectively, with 14 bases between them.

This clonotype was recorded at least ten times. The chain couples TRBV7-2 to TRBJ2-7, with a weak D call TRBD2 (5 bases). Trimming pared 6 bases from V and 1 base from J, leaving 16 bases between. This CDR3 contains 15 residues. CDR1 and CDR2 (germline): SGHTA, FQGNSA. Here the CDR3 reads CASSSKQRKSYEQYF. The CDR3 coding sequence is TGTGCCAGCAGTTCCAAGCAGCGGAAATCCTACGAGCAGTACTTC. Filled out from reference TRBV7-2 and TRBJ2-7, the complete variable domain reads GAGVSQSPSNKVTEKGKDVELRCDPISGHTALYWYRQSLGQGLEFLIYFQGNSAPDKSGLPSDRFSAERTGGSVSTLTIQRTQQEDSAVYLCASSSKQRKSYEQYFGPGTRLTVT.

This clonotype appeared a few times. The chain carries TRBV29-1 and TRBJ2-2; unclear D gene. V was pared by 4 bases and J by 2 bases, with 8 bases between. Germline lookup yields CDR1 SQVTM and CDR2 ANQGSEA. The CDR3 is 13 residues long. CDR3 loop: CSVGWLNTGELFF. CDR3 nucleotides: TGCAGCGTTGGGTGGCTTAACACCGGGGAGCTGTTTTTT.

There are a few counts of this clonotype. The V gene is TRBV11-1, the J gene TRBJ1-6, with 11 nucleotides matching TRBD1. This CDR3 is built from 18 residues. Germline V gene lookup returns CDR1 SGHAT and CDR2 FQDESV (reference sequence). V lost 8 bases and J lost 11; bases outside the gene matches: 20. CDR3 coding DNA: TGTGCCAGCGGATCCGGGACAGGGGGAGGAAGTAGGGATCCACCCCTCCACTTT. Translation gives CASGSGTGGGSRDPPLHF.

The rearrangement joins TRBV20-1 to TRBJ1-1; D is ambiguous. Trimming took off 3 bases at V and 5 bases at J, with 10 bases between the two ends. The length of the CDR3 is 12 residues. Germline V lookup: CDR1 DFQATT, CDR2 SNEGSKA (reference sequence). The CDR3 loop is CSARFSKTEAFF. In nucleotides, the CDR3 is TGCAGTGCTAGGTTCTCGAAGACTGAAGCTTTCTTT.

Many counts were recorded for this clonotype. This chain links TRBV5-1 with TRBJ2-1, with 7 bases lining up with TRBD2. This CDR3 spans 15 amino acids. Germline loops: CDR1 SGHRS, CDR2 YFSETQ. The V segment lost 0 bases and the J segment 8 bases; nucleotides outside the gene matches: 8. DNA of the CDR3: TGCGCCAGCAGCTTGGGTTCGGGGGGAGTCTATGAGCAGTTCTTC. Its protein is CASSLGSGGVYEQFF.

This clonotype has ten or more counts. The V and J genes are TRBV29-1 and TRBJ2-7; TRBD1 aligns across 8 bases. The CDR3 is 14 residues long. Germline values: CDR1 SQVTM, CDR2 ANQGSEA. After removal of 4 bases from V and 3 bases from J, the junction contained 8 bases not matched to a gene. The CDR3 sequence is CSVAPLGTGYEQYF. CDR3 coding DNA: TGCAGCGTTGCCCCGTTGGGGACAGGCTACGAGCAGTACTTC.

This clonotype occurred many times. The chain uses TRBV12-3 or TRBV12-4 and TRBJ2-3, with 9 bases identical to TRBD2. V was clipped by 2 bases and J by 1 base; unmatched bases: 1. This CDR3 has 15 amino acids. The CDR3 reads CASSLWTSGTDTQYF. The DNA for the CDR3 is TGTGCCAGCAGTTTATGGACTAGCGGCACAGATACGCAGTATTTT.

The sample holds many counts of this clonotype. The CDR3 protein is CASSLTSGGAGETQYF. DNA for the CDR3: TGTGCCAGCAGTTTAACTAGCGGGGGGGCCGGTGAGACCCAGTACTTC. The chain couples TRBV12-3 or TRBV12-4 to TRBJ2-5, with 13 bases lining up with TRBD2. V lost 2 bases, J lost 5 bases, and 5 bases stayed unmatched. CDR3 size: 16 residues.

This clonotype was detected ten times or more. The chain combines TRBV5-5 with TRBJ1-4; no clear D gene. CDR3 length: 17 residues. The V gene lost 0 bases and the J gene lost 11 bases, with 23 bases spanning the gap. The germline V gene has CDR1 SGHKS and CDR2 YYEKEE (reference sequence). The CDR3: CASSLARTASRVEKLFF. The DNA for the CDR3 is TGTGCCAGCAGCTTGGCCAGAACCGCTTCGAGGGTTGAGAAACTGTTTTTT.

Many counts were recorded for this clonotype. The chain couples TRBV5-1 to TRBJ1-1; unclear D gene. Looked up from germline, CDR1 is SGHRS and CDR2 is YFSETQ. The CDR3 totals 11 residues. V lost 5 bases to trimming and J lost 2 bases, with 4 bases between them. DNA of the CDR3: TGCGCCAGCAGGGGAAACACTGAAGCTTTCTTT. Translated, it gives CASRGNTEAFF. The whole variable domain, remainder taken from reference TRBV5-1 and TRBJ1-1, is KAGVTQTPRYLIKTRGQQVTLSCSPISGHRSVSWYQQTPGQGLQFLFEYFSETQRNKGNFPGRFSGRQFSNSRSEMNVSTLELGDSALYLCASRGNTEAFFGQGTRLTVV.

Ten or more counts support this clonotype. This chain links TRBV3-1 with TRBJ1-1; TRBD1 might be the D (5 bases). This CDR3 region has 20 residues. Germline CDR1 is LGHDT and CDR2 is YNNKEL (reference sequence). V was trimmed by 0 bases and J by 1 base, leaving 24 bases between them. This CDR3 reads CASSQDLFYFLGDQNTEAFF. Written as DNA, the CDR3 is TGTGCCAGCAGCCAAGATCTCTTTTATTTTCTCGGGGACCAGAACACTGAAGCTTTCTTT.

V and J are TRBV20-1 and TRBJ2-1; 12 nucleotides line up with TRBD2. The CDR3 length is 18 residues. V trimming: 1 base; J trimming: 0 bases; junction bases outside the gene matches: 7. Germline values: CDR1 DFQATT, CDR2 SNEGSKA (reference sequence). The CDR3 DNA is TGCAGTGCTAGAGTAGGACTAGCGGGGCTAAGCTCCTACAATGAGCAGTTCTTC. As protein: CSARVGLAGLSSYNEQFF.

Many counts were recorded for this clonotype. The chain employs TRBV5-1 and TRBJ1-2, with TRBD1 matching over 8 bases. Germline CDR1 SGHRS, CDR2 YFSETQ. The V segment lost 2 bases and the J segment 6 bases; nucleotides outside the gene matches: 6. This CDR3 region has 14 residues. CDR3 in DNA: TGCGCCAGCAGCTTCGACAGGGGTGAGCATGGCTACACCTTC. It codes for CASSFDRGEHGYTF.

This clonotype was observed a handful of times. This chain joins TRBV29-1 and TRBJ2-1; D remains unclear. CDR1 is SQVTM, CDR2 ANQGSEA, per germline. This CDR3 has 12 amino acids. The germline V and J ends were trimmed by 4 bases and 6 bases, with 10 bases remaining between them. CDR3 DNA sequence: TGCAGCGTTGTTCGCCTCGCCAATGAGCAGTTCTTC. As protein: CSVVRLANEQFF.

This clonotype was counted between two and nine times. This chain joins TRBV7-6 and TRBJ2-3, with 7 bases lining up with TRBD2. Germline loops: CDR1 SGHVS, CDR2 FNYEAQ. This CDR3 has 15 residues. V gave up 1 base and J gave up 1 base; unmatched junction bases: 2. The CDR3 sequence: CASSLVGGGTDTQYF. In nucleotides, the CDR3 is TGTGCCAGCAGCTTAGTGGGGGGGGGCACAGATACGCAGTATTTT.

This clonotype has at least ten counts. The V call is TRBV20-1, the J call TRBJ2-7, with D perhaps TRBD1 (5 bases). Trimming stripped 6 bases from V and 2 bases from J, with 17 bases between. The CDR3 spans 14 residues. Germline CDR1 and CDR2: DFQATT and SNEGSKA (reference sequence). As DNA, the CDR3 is TGCAGTGCGCCCCGACAGAGTAGGCCCTACGAGCAGTACTTC. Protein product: CSAPRQSRPYEQYF.